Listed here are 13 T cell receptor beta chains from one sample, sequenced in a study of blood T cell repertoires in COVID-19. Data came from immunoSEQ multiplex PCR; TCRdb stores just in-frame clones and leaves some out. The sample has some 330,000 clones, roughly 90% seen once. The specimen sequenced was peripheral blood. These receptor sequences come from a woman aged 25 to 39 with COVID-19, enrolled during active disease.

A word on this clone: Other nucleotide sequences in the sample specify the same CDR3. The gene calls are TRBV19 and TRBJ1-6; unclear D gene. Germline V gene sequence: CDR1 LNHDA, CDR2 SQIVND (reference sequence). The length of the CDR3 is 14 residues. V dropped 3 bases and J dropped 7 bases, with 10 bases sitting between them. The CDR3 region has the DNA TGTGCCAGTAGTATTGGAACGGGGAATTCACCCCTCCACTTT. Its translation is CASSIGTGNSPLHF.

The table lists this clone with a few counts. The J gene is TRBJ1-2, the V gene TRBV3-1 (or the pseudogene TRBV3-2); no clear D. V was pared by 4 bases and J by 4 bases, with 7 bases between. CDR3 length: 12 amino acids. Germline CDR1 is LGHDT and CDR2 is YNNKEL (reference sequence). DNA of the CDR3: TGTGCCAGCAGCCGTGCAGGCTATGGCTACACCTTC. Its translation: CASSRAGYGYTF.

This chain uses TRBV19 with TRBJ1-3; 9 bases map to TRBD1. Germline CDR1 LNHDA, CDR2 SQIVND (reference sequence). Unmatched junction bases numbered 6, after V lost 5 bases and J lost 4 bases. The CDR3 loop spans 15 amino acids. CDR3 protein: CASSRDRAVGNTIYF. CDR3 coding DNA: TGTGCCAGTAGTCGGGACAGGGCGGTCGGAAACACCATATATTTT.

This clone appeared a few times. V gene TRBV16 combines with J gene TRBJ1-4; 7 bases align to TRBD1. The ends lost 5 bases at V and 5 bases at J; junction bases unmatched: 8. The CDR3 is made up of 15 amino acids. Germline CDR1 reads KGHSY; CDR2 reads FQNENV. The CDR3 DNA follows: TGTGCCAGCAGCATACTACAGGGGAAGAATGAAAAACTGTTTTTT. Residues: CASSILQGKNEKLFF.

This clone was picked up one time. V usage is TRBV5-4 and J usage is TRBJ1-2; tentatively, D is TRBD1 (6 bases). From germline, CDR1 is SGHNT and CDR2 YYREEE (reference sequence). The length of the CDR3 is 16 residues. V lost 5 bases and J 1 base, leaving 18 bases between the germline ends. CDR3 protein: CASRNLLGASNYGYTF. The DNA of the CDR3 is TGTGCCAGCAGAAACCTGCTGGGGGCGAGTAACTATGGCTACACCTTC.

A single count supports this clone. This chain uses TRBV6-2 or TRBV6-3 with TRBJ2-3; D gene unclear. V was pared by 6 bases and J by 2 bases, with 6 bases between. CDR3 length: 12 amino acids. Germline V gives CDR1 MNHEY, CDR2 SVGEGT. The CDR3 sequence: CASSDFTDTQYF. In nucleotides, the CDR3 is TGTGCCAGCAGCGACTTCACAGATACGCAGTATTTT.

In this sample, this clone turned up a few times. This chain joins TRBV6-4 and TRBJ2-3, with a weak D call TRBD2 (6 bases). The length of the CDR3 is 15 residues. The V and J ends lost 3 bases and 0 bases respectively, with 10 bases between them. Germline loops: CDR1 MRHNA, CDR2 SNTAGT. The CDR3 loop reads CASSDGGTSTDTQYF. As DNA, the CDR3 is TGTGCCAGCAGTGATGGAGGGACTAGCACAGATACGCAGTATTTT.

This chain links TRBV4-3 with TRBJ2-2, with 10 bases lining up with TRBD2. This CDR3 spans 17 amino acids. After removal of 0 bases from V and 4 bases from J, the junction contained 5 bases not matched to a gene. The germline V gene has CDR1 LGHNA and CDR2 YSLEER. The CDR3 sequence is CASSQDLAGEVTGELFF. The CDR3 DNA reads TGCGCCAGCAGCCAAGATCTAGCGGGGGAAGTCACCGGGGAGCTGTTTTTT.

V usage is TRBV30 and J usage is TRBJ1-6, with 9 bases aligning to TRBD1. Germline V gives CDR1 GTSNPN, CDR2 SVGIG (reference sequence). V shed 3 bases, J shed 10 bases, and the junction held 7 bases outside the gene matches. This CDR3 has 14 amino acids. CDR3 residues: CAWSGGQGKSPLHF. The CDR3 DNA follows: TGTGCCTGGAGCGGGGGACAGGGAAAATCACCCCTCCACTTT. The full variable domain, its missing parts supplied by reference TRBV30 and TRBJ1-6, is SQTIHQWPATLVQPVGSPLSLECTVEGTSNPNLYWYRQAAGRGLQLLFYSVGIGQISSEVPQNLSASRPQDRQFILSSKKLLLSDSGFYLCAWSGGQGKSPLHFGNGTRLTVT.

DNA for the CDR3: TGTGCCTGGAGTGGGACAGGGTCAGAGACCCAGTACTTC. It translates to CAWSGTGSETQYF. The chain combines TRBV30 with TRBJ2-5; 8 nucleotides agree with TRBD1. CDR3 length: 13 amino acids. Trimming cost V 1 base and J 4 bases; bases outside gene matches: 2. In germline, CDR1 is GTSNPN, CDR2 SVGIG (reference sequence).

CDR3 sequence (DNA): TGTGCCAGCAGCTTGGTACAGGGGTACGGCTACACCTTC. Its protein is CASSLVQGYGYTF. The chain couples TRBV5-6 to TRBJ1-2; 7 positions agree with TRBD1. The CDR3 runs 13 residues. Germline CDR1 is SGHDT and CDR2 is YYEEEE. The V and J ends lost 0 bases and 8 bases, in that order; junction bases with no gene match: 4.

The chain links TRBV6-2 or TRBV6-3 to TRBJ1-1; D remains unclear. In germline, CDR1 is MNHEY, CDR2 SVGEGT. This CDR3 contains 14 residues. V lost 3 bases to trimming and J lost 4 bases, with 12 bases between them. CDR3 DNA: TGTGCCAGCAGTTATTTAGGAGTGGGCACTGAAGCTTTCTTT. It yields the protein CASSYLGVGTEAFF.

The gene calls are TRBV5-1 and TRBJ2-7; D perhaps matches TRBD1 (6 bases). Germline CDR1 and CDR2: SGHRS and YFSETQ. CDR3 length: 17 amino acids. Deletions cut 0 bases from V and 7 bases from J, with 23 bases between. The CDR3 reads CASSLATSRDIRWEQYF. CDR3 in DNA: TGCGCCAGCAGCTTGGCCACGAGCAGGGACATAAGGTGGGAGCAGTACTTC.